The T cell receptor (beta chain) described here comes from a study of T cell responses to AZD1222 COVID-19 vaccine. Points from the study as a whole: With dominance at 160-218 and 743-854, vaccine-associated CD4 TCRs spanned spike. The donor group comprised mostly white British people and more females; the analysis possibly underestimated clonal diversity.

The table lists this clone with a few counts. The antigen is unknown. TCRdb's table, derived via immunoSEQ multiplex PCR, lists solely in-frame clones and lacks some. The table has more than 85,000 clones, around 90% seen once; the top ten hold roughly 15%. The germline V gene has CDR1 WSHSY and CDR2 SAAADI. The CDR3 runs 15 residues. Trimming removed 6 bases from V and 7 bases from J, with 16 bases in between. The receptor was isolated from an adult in good health. The chain has TRBV10-2 and TRBJ1-6; perhaps TRBD1 as D (5 bases). The source was peripheral blood, collected on day 0 of AZD1222 vaccination. CDR3 residues: CASSPGFQGNSPLHF. The CDR3 DNA follows: TGCGCCAGCAGCCCCGGTTTCCAGGGAAATTCACCCCTCCACTTT.